This T cell receptor beta chain was identified during a study of cytomegalovirus exposure and HLA in healthy donors. About the study: An early data release held about 85 million unique TCRs from HLA-typed donors.

Germline loops: CDR1 SGHNT, CDR2 YYREEE (reference sequence). CDR3 length: 18 amino acids. Trimming took 3 bases from V and 4 from J; bases not matched to a gene: 12. The PCR employed 60 Vbeta primers together with 13 Jbeta primers. TCRdb's copy holds only in-frame clones and misses some; the assay was immunoSEQ multiplex PCR. The data contain 100,000 to 150,000 clones, roughly 82% of them singletons. Sequencing input: PBMCs. This receptor was taken from a man aged 50 to 60 in good health and CMV-seronegative. J is TRBJ2-7 and V is TRBV5-4; 14 bases agree with TRBD2. This chain's CDR3 is CASSSGGTSGGWSYEQYF. In nucleotides, the CDR3 is TGTGCCAGCAGCTCCGGGGGGACTAGCGGGGGTTGGTCGTACGAGCAGTACTTC.